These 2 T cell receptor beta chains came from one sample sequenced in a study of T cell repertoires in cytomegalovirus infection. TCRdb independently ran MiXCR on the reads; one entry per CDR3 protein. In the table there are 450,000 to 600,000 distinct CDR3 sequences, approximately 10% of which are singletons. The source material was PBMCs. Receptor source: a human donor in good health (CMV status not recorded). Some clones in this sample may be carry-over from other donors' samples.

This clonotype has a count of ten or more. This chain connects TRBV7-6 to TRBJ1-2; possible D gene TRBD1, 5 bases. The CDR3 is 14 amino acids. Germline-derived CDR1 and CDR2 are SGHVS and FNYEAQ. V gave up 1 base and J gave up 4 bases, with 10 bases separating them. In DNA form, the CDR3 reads TGTGCCAGCAGCTTAGGCGGGGGGAGCTATGGCTACACCTTC. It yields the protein CASSLGGGSYGYTF.

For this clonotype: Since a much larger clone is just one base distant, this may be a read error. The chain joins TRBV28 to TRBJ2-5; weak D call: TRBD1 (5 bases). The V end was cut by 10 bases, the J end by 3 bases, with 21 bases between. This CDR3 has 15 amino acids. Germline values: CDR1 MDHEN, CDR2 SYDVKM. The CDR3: CANTPPPPREETQYF. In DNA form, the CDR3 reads TGTGCCAACACCCCCCCTCCCCCCAGGGAAGAGACCCAGTACTTC.